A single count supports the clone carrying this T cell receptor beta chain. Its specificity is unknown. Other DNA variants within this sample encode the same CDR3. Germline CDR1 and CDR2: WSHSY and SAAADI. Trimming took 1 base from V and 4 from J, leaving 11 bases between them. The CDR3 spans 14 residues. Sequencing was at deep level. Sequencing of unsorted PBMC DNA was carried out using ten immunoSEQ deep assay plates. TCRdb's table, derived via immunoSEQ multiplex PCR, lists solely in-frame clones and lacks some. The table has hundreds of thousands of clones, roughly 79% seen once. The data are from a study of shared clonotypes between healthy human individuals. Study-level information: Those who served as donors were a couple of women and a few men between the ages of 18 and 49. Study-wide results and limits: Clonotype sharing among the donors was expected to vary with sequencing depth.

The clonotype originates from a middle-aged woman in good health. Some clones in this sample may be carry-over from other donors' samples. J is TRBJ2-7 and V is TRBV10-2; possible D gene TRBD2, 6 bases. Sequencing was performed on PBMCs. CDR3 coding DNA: TGCGCCAGCAGTGAGTGGGACTCACGTTACGAGCAGTACTTC. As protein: CASSEWDSRYEQYF.